Listed below are T cell receptor beta chains from one sample, sequenced in a study of T cell repertoires in cytomegalovirus infection. TCRdb reprocessed the reads via MiXCR and lists one record per CDR3 protein. The sample consists of more than 400,000 distinct CDR3 sequences, less than 30% of them appearing once. Sequences were obtained from PBMCs. These receptors were taken from a human donor in good health (CMV status not recorded). Some clones in this sample may be carry-over from other donors' samples. The CDR3 runs from the conserved cysteine through the conserved F or W. Each record gives: D gene, V gene, clone size, J gene, CDR3 protein, CDR3 DNA. The D gene is left open where the match is weak. Some rows have no size entry. The others give once, few or many, or a class for an expanded clone.

D gene: NA
V gene: TRBV12-3/TRBV12-4
clone size: NA
J gene: TRBJ2-1
CDR3 protein: CASSFPPGRVGDEQFF
CDR3 DNA: TGTGCCAGCAGTTTCCCCCCGGGTAGAGTGGGCGATGAGCAGTTCTTC

D gene: TRBD1
V gene: TRBV7-2
clone size: many
J gene: TRBJ1-2
CDR3 protein: CASSLGTGGSYGYTF
CDR3 DNA: TGTGCCAGCAGCTTAGGGACAGGGGGGTCCTATGGCTACACCTTC

D gene: NA
V gene: TRBV19
clone size: few
J gene: TRBJ2-7
CDR3 protein: CARNADRPYYEQYF
CDR3 DNA: TGTGCCAGAAACGCCGACAGGCCATACTACGAGCAGTACTTC

D gene: NA
V gene: TRBV7-6
clone size: NA
J gene: TRBJ1-2
CDR3 protein: CASSRPQGGYGYTF
CDR3 DNA: TGTGCCAGCAGCCGACCACAGGGCGGCTATGGCTACACCTTC

D gene: TRBD1
V gene: TRBV28
clone size: NA
J gene: TRBJ2-3
CDR3 protein: CASSLTGDRATDTQYF
CDR3 DNA: TGTGCCAGCAGTTTGACAGGGGACCGGGCCACAGATACGCAGTATTTT

D gene: TRBD2
V gene: TRBV5-8
clone size: NA
J gene: TRBJ2-5
CDR3 protein: CASSFWEGGETQYF
CDR3 DNA: TGTGCCAGCAGCTTCTGGGAGGGAGGGGAGACCCAGTACTTC

D gene: NA
V gene: TRBV12-5
clone size: many
J gene: TRBJ2-1
CDR3 protein: CASAIGSASYNEQFF
CDR3 DNA: TGTGCTAGTGCCATTGGGTCGGCCTCCTACAATGAGCAGTTCTTC

D gene: NA
V gene: TRBV7-8
clone size: many
J gene: TRBJ1-1
CDR3 protein: CASRPTIGTEAFF
CDR3 DNA: TGTGCCAGCAGACCTACTATAGGGACTGAAGCTTTCTTT

D gene: NA
V gene: TRBV7-9
clone size: many
J gene: TRBJ1-1
CDR3 protein: CASSRLVTLSTEAFF
CDR3 DNA: TGTGCCAGCAGCCGCCTGGTGACACTAAGCACTGAAGCTTTCTTT

D gene: NA
V gene: TRBV11-2
clone size: few
J gene: TRBJ1-6
CDR3 protein: CASSETGSPLHF
CDR3 DNA: TGTGCCAGCAGCGAGACGGGTTCACCCCTCCACTTT

D gene: TRBD2
V gene: TRBV20-1
clone size: few
J gene: TRBJ2-1
CDR3 protein: CSAAPLAPTYNEQFF
CDR3 DNA: TGCAGTGCTGCTCCACTAGCGCCCACCTACAATGAGCAGTTCTTC

D gene: TRBD2
V gene: TRBV27
clone size: NA
J gene: TRBJ2-2
CDR3 protein: CASSFLAGDTGELFF
CDR3 DNA: TGTGCCAGCAGTTTTCTAGCGGGAGACACCGGGGAGCTGTTTTTT

D gene: TRBD2
V gene: TRBV24-1
clone size: NA
J gene: TRBJ2-1
CDR3 protein: CATSDWVAGVYNEQFF
CDR3 DNA: TGTGCCACCAGTGATTGGGTAGCGGGAGTTTACAATGAGCAGTTCTTC

D gene: NA
V gene: TRBV20-1
clone size: NA
J gene: TRBJ2-7
CDR3 protein: CSARASGYEQYF
CDR3 DNA: TGCAGTGCCCGGGCTTCGGGCTACGAGCAGTACTTC

D gene: NA
V gene: TRBV28
clone size: NA
J gene: TRBJ1-1
CDR3 protein: CASSLSTGEAFF
CDR3 DNA: TGTGCCAGCAGTTTATCTACAGGGGAAGCTTTCTTT

D gene: TRBD2
V gene: TRBV7-2
clone size: many
J gene: TRBJ2-2
CDR3 protein: CASSLVGLANTNTGELFF
CDR3 DNA: TGTGCCAGCAGCTTAGTAGGACTAGCGAATACGAACACCGGGGAGCTGTTTTTT

D gene: NA
V gene: TRBV7-2
clone size: many
J gene: TRBJ2-6
CDR3 protein: CASSERTSGANVLTF
CDR3 DNA: TGTGCCAGCAGCGAACGGACCTCTGGGGCCAACGTCCTGACTTTC

D gene: NA
V gene: TRBV2
clone size: few
J gene: TRBJ1-1
CDR3 protein: CASRGGRGNTEAFF
CDR3 DNA: TGTGCCAGCAGAGGGGGGCGAGGGAACACTGAAGCTTTCTTT

D gene: TRBD2
V gene: TRBV12-3/TRBV12-4
clone size: few
J gene: TRBJ2-4
CDR3 protein: CASSWTSEKGKNIQYF
CDR3 DNA: TGTGCCAGCTCCTGGACTAGCGAGAAAGGCAAAAACATTCAGTACTTC

D gene: TRBD2
V gene: TRBV6-1
clone size: few
J gene: TRBJ2-5
CDR3 protein: CASTLGLAGEETQYF
CDR3 DNA: TGTGCCAGCACCCTCGGACTAGCGGGAGAGGAGACCCAGTACTTC

D gene: TRBD2
V gene: TRBV7-2
clone size: many
J gene: TRBJ2-1
CDR3 protein: CASSPPGLAPNEQFF
CDR3 DNA: TGTGCCAGCAGCCCCCCGGGACTAGCGCCCAATGAGCAGTTCTTC

D gene: NA
V gene: TRBV29-1
clone size: few
J gene: TRBJ2-1
CDR3 protein: CSVSQGGEQFF
CDR3 DNA: TGCAGCGTTTCCCAGGGCGGTGAGCAGTTCTTC

D gene: NA
V gene: TRBV20-1
clone size: NA
J gene: TRBJ2-7
CDR3 protein: CSAGRVYTYEQYF
CDR3 DNA: TGCAGTGCTGGAAGGGTTTATACCTACGAGCAGTACTTC

D gene: TRBD1
V gene: TRBV6-5
clone size: NA
J gene: TRBJ1-1
CDR3 protein: CASGGDRAGGEAFF
CDR3 DNA: TGTGCCAGCGGTGGGGACAGGGCGGGCGGTGAAGCTTTCTTT

D gene: TRBD2
V gene: TRBV5-1
clone size: NA
J gene: TRBJ2-2
CDR3 protein: CASGLAANTGELFF
CDR3 DNA: TGCGCCAGCGGACTAGCGGCCAACACCGGGGAGCTGTTTTTT

D gene: TRBD1
V gene: TRBV6-5
clone size: NA
J gene: TRBJ2-3
CDR3 protein: CASSLAGQGETDTQYF
CDR3 DNA: TGTGCCAGCAGCCTCGCCGGACAGGGGGAGACAGATACGCAGTATTTT

D gene: TRBD2
V gene: TRBV15
clone size: few
J gene: TRBJ2-7
CDR3 protein: CATSRALAGPYEQYF
CDR3 DNA: TGTGCCACCAGCAGAGCATTAGCGGGGCCCTACGAGCAGTACTTC

D gene: TRBD1
V gene: TRBV7-9
clone size: NA
J gene: TRBJ1-6
CDR3 protein: CASSVQGQSPLHF
CDR3 DNA: TGTGCCAGCAGCGTACAGGGGCAATCACCCCTCCACTTT

D gene: TRBD1
V gene: TRBV9
clone size: NA
J gene: TRBJ1-1
CDR3 protein: CASSVVQGISEAFF
CDR3 DNA: TGTGCCAGCAGCGTAGTACAGGGGATCTCTGAAGCTTTCTTT

D gene: NA
V gene: TRBV12-3/TRBV12-4
clone size: few
J gene: TRBJ2-7
CDR3 protein: CASGSQAPYEQYF
CDR3 DNA: TGTGCCAGCGGATCGCAAGCCCCCTACGAGCAGTACTTC

D gene: TRBD2
V gene: TRBV20-1
clone size: NA
J gene: TRBJ2-3
CDR3 protein: CSLQIAGEHRTQYF
CDR3 DNA: TGCAGCCTACAAATAGCGGGAGAACATCGTACGCAGTATTTT

D gene: TRBD2
V gene: TRBV11-2
clone size: NA
J gene: TRBJ2-1
CDR3 protein: CAILTSDKQFF
CDR3 DNA: TGTGCCATCCTGACTAGCGACAAGCAGTTCTTC

D gene: TRBD1
V gene: TRBV19
clone size: NA
J gene: TRBJ1-6
CDR3 protein: CASSIQGQMGSPLHF
CDR3 DNA: TGTGCCAGTAGTATCCAGGGACAGATGGGTTCACCCCTCCACTTT

D gene: NA
V gene: TRBV11-3
clone size: NA
J gene: TRBJ2-4
CDR3 protein: CASTWPKENIQYF
CDR3 DNA: TGTGCCAGCACTTGGCCTAAAGAAAACATTCAGTACTTC

D gene: NA
V gene: TRBV30
clone size: NA
J gene: TRBJ1-3
CDR3 protein: CAWSVAVVGHGNTIYF
CDR3 DNA: TGTGCCTGGAGTGTAGCGGTAGTGGGGCATGGAAACACCATATATTTT

D gene: NA
V gene: TRBV20-1
clone size: NA
J gene: TRBJ1-1
CDR3 protein: CSASQDEAFF
CDR3 DNA: TGCAGTGCTAGTCAGGATGAAGCTTTCTTT

D gene: NA
V gene: TRBV29-1
clone size: NA
J gene: TRBJ2-1
CDR3 protein: CSAGYRTFGYNEQFF
CDR3 DNA: TGCAGCGCCGGATATAGAACTTTTGGCTACAATGAGCAGTTCTTC

D gene: TRBD1
V gene: TRBV7-2
clone size: many
J gene: TRBJ1-3
CDR3 protein: CASSSLRDSFFGNTIYF
CDR3 DNA: TGTGCCAGCAGCTCGCTCAGGGACAGCTTTTTTGGAAACACCATATATTTT

D gene: TRBD1
V gene: TRBV6-4
clone size: NA
J gene: TRBJ2-3
CDR3 protein: CASSDGTGGTDTQYF
CDR3 DNA: TGTGCCAGCAGTGACGGGACAGGGGGCACAGATACGCAGTATTTT

D gene: TRBD2
V gene: TRBV6-5
clone size: NA
J gene: TRBJ2-1
CDR3 protein: CASRSSTSGNYNEQFF
CDR3 DNA: TGTGCCAGCAGGTCCTCTACTAGCGGGAACTACAATGAGCAGTTCTTC

D gene: NA
V gene: TRBV5-6
clone size: NA
J gene: TRBJ2-1
CDR3 protein: CASSLAGSLVSYNEQFF
CDR3 DNA: TGTGCCAGCAGCTTGGCCGGTAGCTTAGTCTCCTACAATGAGCAGTTCTTC

D gene: NA
V gene: TRBV7-8
clone size: many
J gene: TRBJ1-2
CDR3 protein: CASSLAQGGDGYTF
CDR3 DNA: TGTGCCAGCAGCTTAGCGCAGGGAGGGGACGGCTACACCTTC

D gene: NA
V gene: TRBV6-2/TRBV6-3
clone size: NA
J gene: TRBJ2-1
CDR3 protein: CATRVNNEQFF
CDR3 DNA: TGTGCTACCAGGGTCAACAATGAGCAGTTCTTC

D gene: NA
V gene: TRBV4-2
clone size: few
J gene: TRBJ2-7
CDR3 protein: CASSQAGTGGEQYF
CDR3 DNA: TGTGCCAGCAGCCAGGCCGGGACCGGCGGGGAGCAGTACTTC

D gene: NA
V gene: TRBV10-3
clone size: NA
J gene: TRBJ1-3
CDR3 protein: CATSGGSGNTIYF
CDR3 DNA: TGTGCCACCTCTGGCGGATCTGGAAACACCATATATTTT

D gene: TRBD1
V gene: TRBV29-1
clone size: NA
J gene: TRBJ1-1
CDR3 protein: CSGGQGARTEAFF
CDR3 DNA: TGCAGCGGTGGACAGGGGGCAAGGACTGAAGCTTTCTTT

D gene: NA
V gene: TRBV11-3
clone size: few
J gene: TRBJ2-3
CDR3 protein: CASSMTSMGTDTQYF
CDR3 DNA: TGTGCCAGCAGCATGACTAGTATGGGCACAGATACGCAGTATTTT

D gene: NA
V gene: TRBV4-3
clone size: NA
J gene: TRBJ1-1
CDR3 protein: CASSQTGTGTEAFF
CDR3 DNA: TGCGCCAGCAGCCAAACAGGGACGGGGACTGAAGCTTTCTTT

D gene: TRBD1
V gene: TRBV28
clone size: NA
J gene: TRBJ1-5
CDR3 protein: CASSSGGGSNQPQHF
CDR3 DNA: TGTGCCAGCAGTTCAGGGGGAGGTAGCAATCAGCCCCAGCATTTT

D gene: TRBD2
V gene: TRBV5-4
clone size: few
J gene: TRBJ2-3
CDR3 protein: CASSDGTSGSHTQYF
CDR3 DNA: TGTGCCAGCAGCGACGGGACTAGCGGGAGCCATACGCAGTATTTT

D gene: TRBD1
V gene: TRBV6-1
clone size: few
J gene: TRBJ1-2
CDR3 protein: CASSQGGNYGYTF
CDR3 DNA: TGTGCCAGCAGCCAGGGGGGGAACTATGGCTACACCTTC

D gene: TRBD2
V gene: TRBV29-1
clone size: once
J gene: TRBJ2-5
CDR3 protein: CSVGFSGGETQYF
CDR3 DNA: TGCAGCGTTGGATTCAGCGGGGGGGAGACCCAGTACTTC

D gene: NA
V gene: TRBV7-6
clone size: many
J gene: TRBJ2-1
CDR3 protein: CASSSSGTLNEQFF
CDR3 DNA: TGTGCCAGCAGCTCCTCCGGGACCCTCAATGAGCAGTTCTTC

D gene: NA
V gene: TRBV28
clone size: many
J gene: TRBJ2-5
CDR3 protein: CASSDGAAGRETQYF
CDR3 DNA: TGTGCCAGCAGCGATGGAGCTGCGGGTCGAGAGACCCAGTACTTC

D gene: TRBD2
V gene: TRBV9
clone size: NA
J gene: TRBJ2-1
CDR3 protein: CASSVVSGSGNEQFF
CDR3 DNA: TGTGCCAGCAGCGTAGTTAGCGGGAGTGGGAATGAGCAGTTCTTC

D gene: NA
V gene: TRBV25-1
clone size: NA
J gene: TRBJ1-2
CDR3 protein: CASSGRGLNYGYTF
CDR3 DNA: TGTGCCAGCAGTGGGAGGGGCCTAAACTATGGCTACACCTTC

D gene: NA
V gene: TRBV6-1
clone size: NA
J gene: TRBJ1-5
CDR3 protein: CASSERQAGPQHF
CDR3 DNA: TGTGCCAGCAGTGAAAGGCAGGCGGGACCCCAGCATTTT